This T cell receptor beta chain was captured by sequencing in a study of T cells in localized non-small cell lung cancer. Regarding the study as a whole: Among the top 100 tumor clones, a median approximately 55 appeared in adjacent lung. Clonality of T cells reached its maximum in uninvolved adjacent lung, surpassing tumor. One tumor region alone was sequenced, and heterogeneity therefore remains possible. Patients showing higher blood T cell density tended to see longer overall survival.

Libraries were prepared by immunoSEQ multiplex PCR; TCRdb keeps only in-frame clonotypes and omits some of them. The sample shows about 54,000 clones, under 85% of them seen only once. A remark on this clone: Its antigen remains unidentified.

This CDR3 spans 14 amino acids. In germline, CDR1 is LNHDA, CDR2 SQIVND (reference sequence). Trimming removed 5 bases from V and 2 bases from J; junction bases left unmatched: 5. The material was peripheral blood, obtained before any cancer treatment. The sequence was obtained from a female donor over 55 with stage II squamous cell lung carcinoma. The rearrangement uses TRBV19 and TRBJ2-5; 7 bases align to TRBD1. CDR3 residues: CASSSPGQQETQYF. CDR3 DNA sequence: TGTGCCAGTAGTTCACCGGGACAGCAAGAGACCCAGTACTTC.